This T cell receptor beta chain was recorded in a study of PD-L1 blockade in urothelial cancer. Deletions cut 4 bases from V and 3 bases from J, with 10 bases between. The CDR3 length is 13 residues. Germline assignment: CDR1 MGHDK and CDR2 SYGVNS. The protocol was immunoSEQ multiplex PCR, while the TCRdb copy is restricted to in-frame clones and leaves out a portion. The sample lists tens of thousands of clones, 87% occurring once. Sequenced material: PBMCs, taken around atezolizumab (anti-PD-L1) treatment. The chain carries TRBV25-1 and TRBJ2-7; D gene ambiguous. The sequence came from a man between 50 and 59 years old with urothelial cancer. CDR3 coding DNA: TGTGCCAGCAGTGGTCAGATATTCTACGAGCAGTACTTC. Encoded protein: CASSGQIFYEQYF.